This TCR beta chain was sequenced in a study of blood T cell repertoires in COVID-19. Data came from immunoSEQ multiplex PCR; TCRdb stores just in-frame clones and leaves some out. The sample shows about 170,000 clones, around 89% of them seen only once. The V gene's germline CDR1 is MNHEY and CDR2 SVGAGI. The CDR3 loop spans 13 amino acids. The V end lost 6 bases, the J end lost 3 bases, and 10 bases lay between the germline ends. In its sample, this clone was seen once. Sequenced: peripheral blood. This sequence originates from a man between 60 and 75 years old with acute or convalescent COVID-19. The gene calls are TRBV6-5 and TRBJ2-3; D is perhaps TRBD1 (6 bases). This CDR3 is CASSSRGTDTQYF. CDR3 in DNA: TGTGCCAGCAGCTCCAGGGGTACAGATACGCAGTATTTT.